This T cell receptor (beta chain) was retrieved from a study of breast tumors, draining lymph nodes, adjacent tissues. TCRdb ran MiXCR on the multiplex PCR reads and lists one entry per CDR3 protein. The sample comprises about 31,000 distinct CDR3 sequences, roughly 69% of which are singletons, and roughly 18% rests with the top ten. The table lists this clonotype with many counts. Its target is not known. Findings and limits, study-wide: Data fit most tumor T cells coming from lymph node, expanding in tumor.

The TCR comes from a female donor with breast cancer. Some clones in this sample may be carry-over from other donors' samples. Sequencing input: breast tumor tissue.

The CDR3 region is CASSRGTSDYGYTF. In DNA form, the CDR3 reads TGTGCCAGCAGTCGGGGCACCTCTGACTATGGCTACACCTTC. This rearrangement joins TRBV6-6 to TRBJ1-2, with a weak D call TRBD1 (5 bases). The CDR3 sequence is 14 residues long. Trimming left V 5 bases short and J 3 bases short, with 13 bases between. In germline, CDR1 is MNHNY, CDR2 SVGAGI (reference sequence).